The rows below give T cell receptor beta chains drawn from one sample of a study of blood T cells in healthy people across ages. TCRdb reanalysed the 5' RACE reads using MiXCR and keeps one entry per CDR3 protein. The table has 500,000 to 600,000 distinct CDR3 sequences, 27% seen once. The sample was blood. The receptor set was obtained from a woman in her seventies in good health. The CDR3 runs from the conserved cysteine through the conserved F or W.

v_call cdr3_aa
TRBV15 CATSRDKPRDRGETQYF
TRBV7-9 CASSLFNTEAFF
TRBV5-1 CASSLSGAVEKLFF
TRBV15 CATSRDISYSLDSGNTIYF
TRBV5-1 CASSLESPQNYGYTF
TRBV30 CAWSVQGSKETQYF
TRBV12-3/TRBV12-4 CASRDPRAGVVTQYF
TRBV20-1 CSAWRRAENSPLHF
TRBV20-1 CSARPLGGLNEKLFF
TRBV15 CATSRDTSSAYEQYF
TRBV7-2 CASSLAAPPNTGELFF
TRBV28 CASAPDSLGGYTF
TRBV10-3 CATRVMQENYGYTF
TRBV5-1 CASSSMDREETQYF
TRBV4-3 CASSQSRGDGYDYTF